This TCR beta chain was identified during a study of human thymus T cells. The table came from immunoSEQ multiplex PCR; TCRdb's copy has only in-frame clones and leaves some out. The sample includes about 60,000 clones, nearly 95% of them seen just once. Samples came from healthy Finnish infants during open corrective cardiac surgery. Only four of the eight donors provided an approximately 0.5-1 mL blood sample. Blood DNA came from all available leukocytes, not a fixed cell number. Germline V gene data show CDR1 as LNHDA and CDR2 as SQIVND (reference sequence). V shed 8 bases and J 6 bases; nucleotides not matched to a gene: 1. CDR3 length: 11 residues.

This receptor was obtained from a boy younger than two with a congenital heart defect but otherwise immunologically healthy. The rearrangement joins TRBV19 to TRBJ1-2, with 9 bases aligning to TRBD1. The sample taken for sequencing was blood. The DNA of the CDR3 is TGTGCCAGTGGGACAGGGCATGGCTACACCTTC. Translating it yields CASGTGHGYTF.